This TCR beta chain was documented in a study of blood T cell repertoires in COVID-19. Study as a whole: Sample material is recorded as cDNA or gDNA derived from T cells, B-cell-depleted T cells, or PBMCs.

The CDR3 length is 15 residues. The V gene end was trimmed by 6 bases and the J gene end by 5 bases; junction bases not matched to a gene: 13. Germline V CDR1 and CDR2: SGHKS, YYEKEE (reference sequence). Sequenced by immunoSEQ multiplex PCR; TCRdb stores in-frame clones only, minus some. The table shows more than 80,000 clones, with roughly 88% occurring only once. The rearrangement links TRBV5-5 to TRBJ2-7, with 8 nucleotides matching TRBD1. The receptor was derived from a man at least 80 years old with acute or convalescent COVID-19. The sample was peripheral blood. In DNA form, the CDR3 reads TGTGCCAGCATCTTCGGCAGGGGGCTCGCCGACGAGCAGTACTTC. Translated: CASIFGRGLADEQYF.